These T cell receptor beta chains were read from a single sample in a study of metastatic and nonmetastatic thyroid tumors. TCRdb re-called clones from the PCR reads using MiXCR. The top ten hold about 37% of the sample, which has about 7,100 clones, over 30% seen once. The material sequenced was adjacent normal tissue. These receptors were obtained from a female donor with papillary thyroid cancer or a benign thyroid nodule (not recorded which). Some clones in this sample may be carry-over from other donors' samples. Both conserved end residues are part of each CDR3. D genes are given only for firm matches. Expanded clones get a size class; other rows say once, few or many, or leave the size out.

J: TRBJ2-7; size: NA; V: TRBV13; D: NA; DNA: TGTGCCAGCAGCTCCCTGGACTACGAGCAGTACTTC; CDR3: CASSSLDYEQYF
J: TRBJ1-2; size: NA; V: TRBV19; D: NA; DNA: TGTGCCAGTACCATTGGAGGGTGGCATGGCTACACCTTC; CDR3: CASTIGGWHGYTF
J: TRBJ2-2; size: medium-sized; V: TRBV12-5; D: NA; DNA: TGTGCTAGTGGTTTAGAAGCGCACACCGGGGAGCTGTTTTTT; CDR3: CASGLEAHTGELFF
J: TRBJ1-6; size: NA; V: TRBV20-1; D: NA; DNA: TGCAGTGCTAGAGATTTCAGGGCAGGGGTTTATTCACCCCTCCACTTT; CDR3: CSARDFRAGVYSPLHF
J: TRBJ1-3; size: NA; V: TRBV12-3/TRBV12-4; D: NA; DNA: TGTGCCAGCAGTCCTGTCGGGAGGCCTGGAAACACCATATATTTT; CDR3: CASSPVGRPGNTIYF
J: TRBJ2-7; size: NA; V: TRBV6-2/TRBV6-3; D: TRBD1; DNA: TGTGCCAGCAAGGGGACAGGGGGCATTTACGAGCAGTACTTC; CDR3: CASKGTGGIYEQYF
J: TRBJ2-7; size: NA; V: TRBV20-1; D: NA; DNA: TGCAGTGCTAGAGAGCTAGCTCGAAAAAGTGAGCAGTACTTC; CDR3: CSARELARKSEQYF
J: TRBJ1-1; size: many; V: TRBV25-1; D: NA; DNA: TGTGCCAGCAGTGAAGGGGCGGAAAACACTGAAGCTTTCTTT; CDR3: CASSEGAENTEAFF
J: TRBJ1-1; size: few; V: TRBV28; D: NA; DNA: TGTGCCAGCCTGCAGGGGAGCATGAACACTGAAGCTTTCTTT; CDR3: CASLQGSMNTEAFF
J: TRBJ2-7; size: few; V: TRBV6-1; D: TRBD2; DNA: TGTGCCAGCAGTGCTAGCGGAATGCCTTCCTACGAGCAGTACTTC; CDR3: CASSASGMPSYEQYF
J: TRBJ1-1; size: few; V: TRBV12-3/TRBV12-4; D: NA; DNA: TGTGCCAGCAGTTTGGATGACAGAAAAAGGACTGAAGCTTTCTTT; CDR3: CASSLDDRKRTEAFF
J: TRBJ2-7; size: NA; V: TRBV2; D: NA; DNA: TGTGCCAGCACCAAAAGGACAGCGTACTACGAGCAGTACTTC; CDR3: CASTKRTAYYEQYF
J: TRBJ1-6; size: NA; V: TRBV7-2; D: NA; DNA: TGTGCCAGCACCAGGAGGGGCAATTCACCCCTCCACTTT; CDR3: CASTRRGNSPLHF
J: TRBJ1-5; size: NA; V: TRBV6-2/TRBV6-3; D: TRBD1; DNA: TGCGCCAGCAGGAACCGGGACAGGCCAAATAGCAATCAGCCCCAGCATTTT; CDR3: CASRNRDRPNSNQPQHF
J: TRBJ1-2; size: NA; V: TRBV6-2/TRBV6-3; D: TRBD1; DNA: TGTGCCAGCAGTTACTCGACAGGGGTAGGCTACACCTTC; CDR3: CASSYSTGVGYTF
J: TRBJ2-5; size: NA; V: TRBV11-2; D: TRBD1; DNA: TGTGCCAGCAGCGTTGGACAGGGGGAGACCCAGTACTTC; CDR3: CASSVGQGETQYF
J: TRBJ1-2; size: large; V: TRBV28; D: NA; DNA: TGTGCCAGCAGTTTCCCAGAGTCACGAAACTATGGCTACACCTTC; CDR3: CASSFPESRNYGYTF
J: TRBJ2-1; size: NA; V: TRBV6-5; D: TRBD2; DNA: TGTGCCAGCAGTTACAGGGTAGCGGGAGGGCCGGGAGGGAATGAGCAGTTCTTC; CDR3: CASSYRVAGGPGGNEQFF
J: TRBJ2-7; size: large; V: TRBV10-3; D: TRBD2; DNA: TGTGCCATCGGGGGACTAGCGGGGGAGGGAGAGCAGTACTTC; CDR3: CAIGGLAGEGEQYF
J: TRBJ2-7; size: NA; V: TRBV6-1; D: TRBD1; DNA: TGTGCCAGCACTCATGGGACAGCTCCTACGGAGGAGCAGTACTTC; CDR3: CASTHGTAPTEEQYF
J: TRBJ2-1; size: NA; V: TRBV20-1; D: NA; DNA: TGCAGTGCTACGGAGAATGAGCAGTTCTTC; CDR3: CSATENEQFF
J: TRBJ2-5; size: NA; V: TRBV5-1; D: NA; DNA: TGCGCCAGCAGCCAGCCCCGGGGGAGCGCTAAAGAGACCCAGTACTTC; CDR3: CASSQPRGSAKETQYF
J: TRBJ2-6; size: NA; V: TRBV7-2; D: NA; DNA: TGTGCCAGCAGCTTAGCCGGTACTCCCTCTGGGGAAAACGTCCTGACCTTC; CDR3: CASSLAGTPSGENVLTF
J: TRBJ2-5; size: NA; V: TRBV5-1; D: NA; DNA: TGCGCCAGCAGGACCCGAGTCCAAGAGACCCAGTACTTC; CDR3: CASRTRVQETQYF
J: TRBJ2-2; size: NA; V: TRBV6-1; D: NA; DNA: TGTGCCAGCATAAGGGGAGTTACTACCCAAGGGGAGCTGTTTTTT; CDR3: CASIRGVTTQGELFF
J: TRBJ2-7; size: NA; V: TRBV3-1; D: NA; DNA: TGTGCCAGCAGCCAAGGTTGGTACGAGCAGTACTTC; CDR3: CASSQGWYEQYF
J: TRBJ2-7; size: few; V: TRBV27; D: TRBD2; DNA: TGTGCCAGCAGTTTAAGCGGGGGGGCCGTAGGAGAGCAGTACTTC; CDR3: CASSLSGGAVGEQYF
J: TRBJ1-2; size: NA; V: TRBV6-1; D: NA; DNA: TGTGAAGGCAGTTCGCGGACTGTAGCTAACTATGGCTACACCTTC; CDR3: CEGSSRTVANYGYTF
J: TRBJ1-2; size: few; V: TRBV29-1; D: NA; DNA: TGCAGCGTTGAGGCAGGCGGAGGCTATGGCTACACCTTC; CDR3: CSVEAGGGYGYTF
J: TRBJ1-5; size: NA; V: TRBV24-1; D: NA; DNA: TGTGCCACCAGTGATTACAGTGGCAATCAGCCCCAGCATTTT; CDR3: CATSDYSGNQPQHF
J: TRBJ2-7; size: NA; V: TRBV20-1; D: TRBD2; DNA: TGCAGTGCTAGAGATCCAGTAGCGGGTCATCTCTACGAGCAGTACTTC; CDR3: CSARDPVAGHLYEQYF
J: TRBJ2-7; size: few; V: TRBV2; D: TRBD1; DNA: TGTGCCAGCAGGACCACGACAGGGGGTAACGAGCAGTACTTC; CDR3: CASRTTTGGNEQYF
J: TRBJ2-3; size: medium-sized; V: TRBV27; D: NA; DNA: TGTGCCAGCAGTTCTGGACTGACCCGTAGCACAGATACGCAGTATTTT; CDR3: CASSSGLTRSTDTQYF
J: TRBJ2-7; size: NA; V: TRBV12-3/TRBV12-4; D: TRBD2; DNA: TGTGCCAGCCGCCCCGGGACTAGCGGGAGCTACGAGCAGTACTTC; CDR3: CASRPGTSGSYEQYF
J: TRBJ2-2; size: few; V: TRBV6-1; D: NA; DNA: TGTGCCAGCAGACTCACACTAGGCACGGGCGGGGAGCTGTTTTTT; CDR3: CASRLTLGTGGELFF
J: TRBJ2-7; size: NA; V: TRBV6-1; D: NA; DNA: TGTGCCAGCAGTGAACTCCGGACAGTTTTATCCGGGGCCTACGAGCAGTACTTC; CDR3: CASSELRTVLSGAYEQYF
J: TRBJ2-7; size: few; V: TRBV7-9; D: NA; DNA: TGTGCCAGCAGCGCGGACTACTACGAGCAGTACTTC; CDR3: CASSADYYEQYF
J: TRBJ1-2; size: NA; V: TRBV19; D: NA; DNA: TGTGCCAGTAGTATAGTTCCACGGGGGATCTATGGCTACACCTTC; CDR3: CASSIVPRGIYGYTF
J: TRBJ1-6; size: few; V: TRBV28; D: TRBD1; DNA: TGTGCCAGCAGTCCAAGACAGGGGGCGCGAAATTCACCCCTCCACTTT; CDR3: CASSPRQGARNSPLHF
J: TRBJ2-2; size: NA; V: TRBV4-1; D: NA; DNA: TGCGCCAGCAGCCAGAGACTAGGCACCACCGGGGAGCTTTTTTTT; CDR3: CASSQRLGTTGELFF
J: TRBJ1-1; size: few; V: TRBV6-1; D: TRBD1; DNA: TGTGCCAGCGGCTCACAGGGGGCTGACGCTGAAGCTTTCTTC; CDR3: CASGSQGADAEAFF
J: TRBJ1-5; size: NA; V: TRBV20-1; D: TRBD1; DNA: TGCAGTGCTAGATGGGGGACAGGGTACAATCAGCCCCAGCATTTT; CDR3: CSARWGTGYNQPQHF
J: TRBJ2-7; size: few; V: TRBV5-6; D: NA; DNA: TGTGCCAGCAGCTTGGCGGAAAACGAATACGAGCAGTACTTC; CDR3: CASSLAENEYEQYF
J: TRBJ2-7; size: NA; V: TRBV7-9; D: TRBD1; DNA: TGTGCCAGCAGCCCCGGGACAGGGGGCTACGAGCAGTACTTC; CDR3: CASSPGTGGYEQYF
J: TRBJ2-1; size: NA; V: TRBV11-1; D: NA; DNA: TGTGCCAGCAGCTTAAGGCGTTCACCTTACAATGAGCAGTTCTTC; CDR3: CASSLRRSPYNEQFF
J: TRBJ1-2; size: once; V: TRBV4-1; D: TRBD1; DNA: TGCGCCAGCAGCCAAAAGAGTCCCGATTGGGACAGGGATGGCTACACCTTC; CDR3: CASSQKSPDWDRDGYTF
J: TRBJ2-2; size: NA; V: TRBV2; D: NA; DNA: TGTGCCAGCAGTGGCGGGACAGTCACCGGGGAGCTGTTTTTT; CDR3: CASSGGTVTGELFF
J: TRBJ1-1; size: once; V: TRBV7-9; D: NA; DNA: TGTGCCAGCAGCCTCACATTGAACACTGAAGCTTTCTTT; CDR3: CASSLTLNTEAFF
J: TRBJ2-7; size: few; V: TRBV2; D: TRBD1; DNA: TGTGCCAGCAGCCCGGACAGGGACGACGAGCAGTACTTC; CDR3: CASSPDRDDEQYF
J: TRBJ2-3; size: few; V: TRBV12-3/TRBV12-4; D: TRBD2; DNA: TGTGCCAGCACCTTGAGGGCGGGAGGGCCAACAGATACGCAGTATTTT; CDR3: CASTLRAGGPTDTQYF
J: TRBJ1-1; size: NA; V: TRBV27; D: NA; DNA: TGTGCCAGCAGTCAGGGGAGCATGAACACTGAAGCTTTCTTT; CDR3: CASSQGSMNTEAFF